The rows below give T cell receptor beta chains drawn from one sample of a study of blood T cell repertoires in COVID-19. Measured with immunoSEQ multiplex PCR; TCRdb has only the in-frame clones, and not every one. The sample gives 210,000 or so clones, 70% to 90% of which show up once; roughly 10% is in the top ten. The sequencing input was PBMCs or T cells enriched from blood (not recorded which). The source is a man aged 25 to 40 who had recovered from COVID-19. Each CDR3 is given with its conserved first and last residue. Fields, in order: J gene, D gene, V gene, clone size, CDR3 protein, CDR3 DNA. The D gene is left open where the match is weak. Not all rows give a size; the values are once, few, many and, for expanded clones, a class.

>TRBJ1-5|.|TRBV3-1/TRBV3-2|.
CASSQDLATSQPQHF
TGTGCCAGCAGCCAAGATTTGGCAACAAGTCAGCCCCAGCATTTT
>TRBJ2-1|TRBD2|TRBV7-9|.
CASSLAVRLAGVYEQFF
TGTGCCAGCAGCTTAGCGGTTCGGCTAGCGGGAGTATATGAGCAGTTCTTC
>TRBJ1-2|.|TRBV5-6|.
CASSLYREGYTF
TGTGCCAGCAGCCTGTACAGGGAAGGCTACACCTTC
>TRBJ1-5|.|TRBV21-1|.
CASSKAGQGTSRMGPQHF
TGTGCCAGCAGCAAAGCCGGACAGGGAACCTCCCGGATGGGGCCCCAGCATTTT
>TRBJ2-1|TRBD2|TRBV6-5|.
CASRPGGSSYNEQFF
TGTGCCAGCAGGCCCGGGGGGAGCTCCTACAATGAGCAGTTCTTC
>TRBJ2-1|TRBD2|TRBV6-6|.
CASNHRSSGSLIEQFF
TGTGCCAGCAACCACCGGAGTAGCGGGAGCTTGATTGAGCAGTTCTTC
>TRBJ2-5|.|TRBV27|.
CASRTASETQYF
TGTGCCAGCAGGACAGCCTCGGAGACCCAGTACTTC
>TRBJ1-3|TRBD1|TRBV2|.
CASSETGVSSGNTIYF
TGTGCCAGCAGTGAAACAGGGGTTAGCTCTGGAAACACCATATATTTT
>TRBJ2-7|TRBD2|TRBV4-2|.
CASSPHRGSSYEQYF
TGTGCCAGCAGCCCCCATCGCGGGAGCTCCTACGAGCAGTACTTC
>TRBJ1-1|TRBD1|TRBV19|.
CASDKTGTGAEAFF
TGTGCCAGTGATAAGACCGGGACAGGGGCTGAAGCTTTCTTT
>TRBJ2-3|TRBD2|TRBV2|.
CASMFSSAGAGGALDTQYF
TGTGCCAGCATGTTCAGTTCGGCGGGTGCGGGAGGGGCTCTGGATACGCAGTATTTT
>TRBJ1-5|.|TRBV5-6|.
CASSSLAQPQHF
TGTGCCAGCAGCTCTTTAGCTCAGCCCCAGCATTTT
>TRBJ1-3|.|TRBV18|.
CASSPPANSGNTIYF
TGTGCCAGCTCACCACCAGCTAACTCTGGAAACACCATATATTTT
>TRBJ2-2|TRBD1|TRBV10-3|.
CAITSGTGGTGELFF
TGTGCCATCACGTCCGGGACAGGGGGGACCGGGGAGCTGTTTTTT
>TRBJ1-3|TRBD1|TRBV5-4|.
CASSLGDRGGNTIYF
TGTGCCAGCAGCTTGGGGGACAGGGGAGGAAACACCATATATTTT
>TRBJ1-2|.|TRBV5-4|.
CASSIGSKGEVRGYTF
TGTGCCAGCAGCATTGGAAGTAAGGGAGAGGTCCGTGGCTACACCTTC
>TRBJ2-1|TRBD2|TRBV2|.
CASSEGTSGRLNEQFF
TGTGCCAGCAGTGAAGGGACTAGCGGGAGGTTGAATGAGCAGTTCTTC
>TRBJ2-3|TRBD2|TRBV27|.
CATSLAGGTDTQYF
TGTGCCACCTCTCTAGCGGGGGGAACCGATACGCAGTATTTT
>TRBJ2-7|.|TRBV7-2|.
CASSLEGPGAYEQYF
TGTGCCAGCAGCTTAGAGGGGCCAGGGGCCTACGAGCAGTACTTC
>TRBJ1-2|TRBD1|TRBV7-9|.
CASSFGQGHYGYTF
TGTGCCAGCAGCTTCGGACAGGGGCACTATGGCTACACCTTC
>TRBJ1-5|TRBD1|TRBV19|.
CASSTRQGAHQPQHF
TGTGCCAGTAGTACACGACAGGGGGCGCATCAGCCCCAGCATTTT
>TRBJ1-1|.|TRBV7-2|.
CASSPYSGNTEAFF
TGTGCCAGCAGTCCTTACTCGGGAAACACTGAAGCTTTCTTT
>TRBJ2-1|TRBD2|TRBV10-3|.
CAISVTSGRAGEQFF
TGTGCCATCAGTGTAACTAGCGGGAGGGCCGGTGAGCAGTTCTTC
>TRBJ1-4|TRBD1|TRBV2|once
CASTQGADEKLFF
TGTGCCAGCACCCAGGGGGCCGATGAAAAACTGTTTTTT
>TRBJ1-1|.|TRBV30|once
CAWILRGSVNTEAFF
TGTGCCTGGATCCTAAGGGGGTCGGTGAACACTGAAGCTTTCTTT
>TRBJ2-2|TRBD1|TRBV5-4|.
CASSHRDREAGELFF
TGTGCCAGCAGCCATCGGGACAGGGAGGCCGGGGAGCTGTTTTTT
>TRBJ1-2|.|TRBV30|.
CAGARAANYGYTF
TGTGCCGGAGCGCGGGCTGCTAACTATGGCTACACCTTC
>TRBJ2-5|.|TRBV2|.
CASSEMLGNRATQETQYF
TGTGCCAGCAGTGAAATGTTGGGGAACAGGGCCACACAAGAGACCCAGTACTTC
>TRBJ2-3|TRBD1|TRBV25-1|.
CASSEIPGQGASMDTQYF
TGTGCCAGCAGTGAAATCCCCGGGCAGGGGGCGAGTATGGATACGCAGTATTTT